This T cell receptor beta chain is from a study of T-cell reconstitution after alpha-beta-depleted transplantation in children (dated by TCRdb to 2015 to 2016). Regarding the study in general: T-cell immune reconstitution after TCRalphabeta/CD19-depleted allogeneic hematopoietic cell transplantation in children was quantitatively tracked in the study by means of TCR repertoire profiling. Paper-wide results and their limitations: In some patients, the high TCRbeta diversity seen at day 60 was put down to recipient T cells and intrathymic progenitors that had survived conditioning. Over the following months the frequencies of hyperexpanded clones went down, and after one year T-cell counts and TCRbeta diversity were mostly credited to newly produced T cells. The apparently early recovery of alphabetaT-cell counts about two months after transplant reportedly depended on only several hundred rapidly expanded clones that came from non-depleted graft cells.

This clonotype has a count of ten or more. What this receptor recognizes is not known. Within one base of it there is no much larger clone, and no base qualities were kept. This sample's treatment or condition label indicates: allogeneic hematopoietic cell transplantation with graft depleted of TCRalphabeta T cells and CD19 B cells. TCRalphabeta/CD19-depleted allogeneic hematopoietic cell grafts were given to the transplant recipients, all of whom were children. The germline V gene (reference sequence) yields MNHEY for CDR1 and SMNVEV for CDR2. V loses 1 base, J loses 0 bases, and the germline ends lie 13 bases apart. Inclusive of the bounding cysteine and phenylalanine, the CDR3 is 16 residues long. The retained sequence is limited to the CDR3, 48 bases, with the frame set at the first base. The method was PCR. Sequencing took place on an Illumina HiSeq 2500. To normalize quantification of the TCRbeta repertoire, the TCR libraries were built with molecular barcoding that relied on unique molecular identifiers. The public reads were reanalyzed by TCRdb: fastp trimming at Q25, MiXCR alignment, in-frame beta chains only. Rows with a matching CDR3 protein are joined into one entry that keeps the most common DNA and genes. Across this sample there are 670,000 or so distinct CDR3 sequences, with around 12% seen only once. The ten biggest clones cover roughly 0.77% of the sample.

The TCR was taken from a girl aged 2 to 9 with congenital amegakaryocytic thrombocytopenia, due to receive a stem cell transplant. This chain is built from TRBV27 and TRBJ2-7; the D gene is possibly TRBD1, with 5 bases matching. This sample comprised PBMCs, obtained before TCRalphabeta/CD19-depleted stem cell transplant. In nucleotide form, the sequence is TGTGCCAGCAGTTTATATAACCAGGGAAGCTCCTACGAGCAGTACTTC. It translates to CASSLYNQGSSYEQYF.